The entry below gives a single T cell receptor beta chain sequence along with its context. The antigen remains undetermined. There were at least 6 micrograms of total RNA extracted from every sample. This sample was taken from a study of blood T cells in healthy people across ages. A sample-barcoded 5' primer and a J-beta primer mix were used in a second PCR of roughly 7 to 12 cycles. Using its own MiXCR run on the 5' RACE reads, TCRdb lists one record per CDR3 protein. The sample records hundreds of thousands of distinct CDR3 sequences, 58% being singletons. Study outcomes and limitations: Conclusively comparing naive with antigen-experienced cells was impossible with unsorted PBMCs.

The sample was blood. The clonotype originates from a man between 25 and 39 years old in good health.

The CDR3 DNA is TGTGCCAGCAGTGATTACGTATCTGACTATGGCTACACCTTC. It encodes CASSDYVSDYGYTF. This chain uses TRBV2 with TRBJ1-2, with unresolved D. CDR1 is SNHLY, CDR2 FYNNEI, per germline. The V end lost 3 bases, the J end lost 3 bases, and 11 bases lay between the germline ends. The CDR3 sequence is 14 residues long.